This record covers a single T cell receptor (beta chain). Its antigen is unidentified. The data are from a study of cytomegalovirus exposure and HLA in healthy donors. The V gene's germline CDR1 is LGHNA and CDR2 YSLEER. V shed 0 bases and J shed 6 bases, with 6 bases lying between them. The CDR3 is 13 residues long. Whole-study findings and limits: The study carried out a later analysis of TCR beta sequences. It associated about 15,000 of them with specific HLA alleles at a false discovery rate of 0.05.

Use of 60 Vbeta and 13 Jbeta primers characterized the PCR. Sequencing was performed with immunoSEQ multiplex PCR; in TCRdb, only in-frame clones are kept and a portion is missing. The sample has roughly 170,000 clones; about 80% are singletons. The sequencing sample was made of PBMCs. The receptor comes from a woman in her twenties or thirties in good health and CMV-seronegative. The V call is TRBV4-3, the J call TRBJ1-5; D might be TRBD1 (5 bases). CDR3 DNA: TGCGCCAGCAGCCAAGACCAGGGTCAGCCCCAGCATTTT. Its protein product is CASSQDQGQPQHF.